This T cell receptor (beta chain) was sequenced in a study of regulatory T cells in long-lasting Graves disease. Findings and limits, study-wide: What was studied was peripheral blood only, and not thyroid tissue. Patients with persistent disease showed a bias toward TRBV28, TRBJ1-2 and TRBJ2-5.

The CDR3 totals 15 residues. Trimming removed 2 bases from V and 2 bases from J, with 13 bases in between. Germline V gene sequence: CDR1 PRHDT, CDR2 FYEKMQ (reference sequence). Indicated time point: newly diagnosed GD, antithyroid drugs for less than 3 months. PBMC-derived RNA was used for the TCR library. iRepertoire HTBI primers and Arm-PCR of CDR3 regions built TCR beta libraries. MiXCR, run by TCRdb on the multiplex PCR reads, gives a single entry per CDR3 protein. The sample shows roughly 360,000 distinct CDR3 sequences, 12% of them seen only once. This clonotype has just a few counts. No antigen is known for it. The same sample was also studied in work on T cells in Graves' hyperthyroidism and ophthalmopathy. That study adds: Exclusion of patients followed from uncontrolled infection, other autoimmune disease, pregnancy or lactation. The study based diagnoses on clinical symptoms, serum thyroxine and TRAb, thyroid ultrasound and orbital computed tomography.

This sample comprised peripheral blood mononuclear cells (PBMCs), obtained at new diagnosis, from a patient treated with antithyroid drugs. The chain links TRBV13 to TRBJ2-7; weak D call: TRBD2 (5 bases). The sequence was obtained from a woman aged 18-30 years with Graves disease. The chain's CDR3 is CASSLSQRITYEQYF. The DNA of the CDR3 is TGTGCCAGCAGCTTATCCCAGCGGATCACCTACGAGCAGTACTTC. The full variable domain, with the rest looked up from reference TRBV13 and TRBJ2-7, is AAGVIQSPRHLIKEKRETATLKCYPIPRHDTVYWYQQGPGQDPQFLISFYEKMQSDKGSIPDRFSAQQFSDYHSELNMSSLELGDSALYFCASSLSQRITYEQYFGPGTRLTVT.